One sample yielded the 24 T cell receptor beta chains listed below, sequenced in a study of cytomegalovirus exposure and HLA in healthy donors. PCR employed 60 Vbeta and 13 Jbeta primers. The repertoire was sequenced with immunoSEQ multiplex PCR; TCRdb's copy has only in-frame clones and lacks some. The sample yields about 160,000 clones, 65% to 80% seen once. The specimen sequenced was PBMCs. Source of these receptors: a female donor in good health and CMV-seronegative.

This chain connects TRBV11-2 to TRBJ1-1, with unresolved D. The germline V gene has CDR1 SGHAT and CDR2 FQNNGV. Between the trimmed V and J ends, which lost 6 bases and 4 bases, there was a span of 9 bases. The CDR3 totals 12 residues. As DNA, the CDR3 is TGTGCCAGCAGTCTCGACACCACTGAAGCTTTCTTT. Its translation is CASSLDTTEAFF.

This clone has a handful of counts. The chain combines TRBV9 with TRBJ2-7; TRBD1 matches 11 bases. CDR3 length: 14 amino acids. Germline V gene data show CDR1 as SGDLS and CDR2 as YYNGEE. The V segment lost 0 bases and the J segment 8 bases; nucleotides outside the gene matches: 4. Written as DNA, the CDR3 is TGTGCCAGCAGCGTAGAAGGACAGGGGGCAAAGCAGTACTTC. Amino acid sequence: CASSVEGQGAKQYF.

The gene calls are TRBV6-1 and TRBJ1-6, with 8 bases fitting TRBD1. This CDR3 contains 16 residues. The germline V gene encodes CDR1 MNHNS and CDR2 SASEGT. With 2 bases clipped from V and 10 bases from J, the junction kept 10 bases outside the gene matches. In DNA, the CDR3 is TGTGCCAGCAGTGAAACCCCAGGGGGCGCTTCCTCACCCCTCCACTTT. This translates into CASSETPGGASSPLHF.

This rearrangement joins TRBV5-5 to TRBJ1-2, with D possibly being TRBD1 (6 bases). The CDR3 sequence is 13 residues long. Germline values: CDR1 SGHKS, CDR2 YYEKEE (reference sequence). Trimming left V 0 bases short and J 6 bases short, with 9 bases between. CDR3 amino acids: CASSLVAGDGYTF. The DNA of the CDR3 is TGTGCCAGCAGCTTGGTAGCAGGGGATGGCTACACCTTC.

CDR3 in amino acids: CASKPRGGNEKLFF. CDR3 coding DNA: TGTGCCAGCAAACCCAGGGGAGGGAATGAAAAACTGTTTTTT. V usage is TRBV6-5 and J usage is TRBJ1-4, with D tentatively TRBD1 (6 bases). The CDR3 runs 14 residues. Trimming removed 7 bases from V and 5 bases from J, with 14 bases in between. Germline CDR1 is MNHEY and CDR2 is SVGAGI.

The V gene is TRBV7-9, the J gene TRBJ2-5; unclear D gene. The tail of the sequence fits TRBJ2-7 better, so the J call may be wrong. Germline V gene lookup returns CDR1 SEHNR and CDR2 FQNEAQ (reference sequence). This CDR3 is 15 amino acids long. CDR3 in amino acids: CASSLGPLGSYEQYF. The CDR3 bases are TGTGCCAGCAGCTTGGGCCCCCTTGGCTCCTACGAGCAGTACTTC.

This clone showed up just a few times. CDR3 loop: CAISESSGHTEAFF. In DNA form, the CDR3 reads TGTGCCATCAGTGAGTCATCAGGGCACACTGAAGCTTTCTTT. This rearrangement joins TRBV10-3 to TRBJ1-1; a weak D match, TRBD1 (5 bases). Germline V gives CDR1 ENHRY, CDR2 SYGVKD. CDR3 length equals 14 residues. V shed 0 bases and J shed 3 bases, with 8 bases lying between them.

This chain joins TRBV5-1 and TRBJ1-6, with TRBD1 matching 8 bases. V trimming: 6 bases; J trimming: 10 bases; junction bases outside the gene matches: 9. CDR3 length: 14 amino acids. Germline V gene data show CDR1 as SGHRS and CDR2 as YFSETQ. CDR3 DNA: TGCGCCAGCACCCGAGACAGGGGCGGATCACCCCTCCACTTT. Amino acid sequence: CASTRDRGGSPLHF. The full variable domain, rest sourced from reference TRBV5-1 and TRBJ1-6, is KAGVTQTPRYLIKTRGQQVTLSCSPISGHRSVSWYQQTPGQGLQFLFEYFSETQRNKGNFPGRFSGRQFSNSRSEMNVSTLELGDSALYLCASTRDRGGSPLHFGNGTRLTVT.

This sequence joins TRBV7-9 and TRBJ1-2; no clear D. The germline V gene encodes CDR1 SEHNR and CDR2 FQNEAQ (reference sequence). There are 13 residues in the CDR3. V was cut by 1 base and J by 4 bases, with 7 bases left in between. The CDR3 nucleotides read TGTGCCAGCAGCTTAGGGGCCGCCTATGGCTACACCTTC. This translates into CASSLGAAYGYTF.

This chain joins TRBV7-3 and TRBJ2-1; possibly TRBD2 for D (6 bases). Germline CDR1 is SGHTA and CDR2 is FQGTGA. The CDR3 has 15 amino acids. Trimming removed 6 bases at V and 9 bases at J, with 21 bases between. This CDR3 is CASSSAGGTLTEQFF. The CDR3 coding sequence is TGTGCCAGCAGTTCTGCAGGCGGGACCTTGACTGAGCAGTTCTTC.

The chain uses TRBV5-1 and TRBJ2-1; no clear D. V was clipped by 2 bases and J by 8 bases, with 8 bases between them. The germline CDR1 and CDR2 sequences are SGHRS and YFSETQ. The CDR3 covers 12 residues. The CDR3 DNA reads TGCGCCAGCAGCTTAGGAGACGATGAGCAGTTCTTC. Translating it yields CASSLGDDEQFF.

This chain uses TRBV6-1 with TRBJ2-5, with 9 positions matching TRBD2. J was trimmed by 5 bases and V by 3 bases; bases with no gene match: 4. The germline V gene encodes CDR1 MNHNS and CDR2 SASEGT. CDR3 length equals 14 residues. The CDR3 DNA follows: TGTGCCAGCAGTGATTTAGCGGGAGACGAGACCCAGTACTTC. Translated: CASSDLAGDETQYF.

This chain links TRBV9 with TRBJ2-7; possibly TRBD1 for D (6 bases). Germline CDR1 is SGDLS and CDR2 is YYNGEE. The V gene lost 3 bases and the J gene lost 0 bases, with 10 bases spanning the gap. The CDR3 extends over 14 amino acids. This chain's CDR3 is CASSAGVSSYEQYF. The CDR3 nucleotides are TGTGCCAGCAGCGCAGGGGTGAGCTCCTACGAGCAGTACTTC.

The chain links TRBV2 to TRBJ1-2; D unclear. The CDR3 extends over 14 amino acids. Between the trimmed V and J ends, which lost 8 bases and 1 base, there was a span of 14 bases. Germline V gene lookup returns CDR1 SNHLY and CDR2 FYNNEI. The CDR3 sequence is CASSAVEGNYGYTF. DNA for the CDR3: TGTGCCAGCTCGGCGGTGGAGGGTAACTATGGCTACACCTTC.

This chain links TRBV19 with TRBJ1-1, with 9 bases that match TRBD1. The CDR3 is made up of 17 amino acids. Germline loops: CDR1 LNHDA, CDR2 SQIVND (reference sequence). J was trimmed by 0 bases and V by 3 bases; bases with no gene match: 8. CDR3 sequence (DNA): TGTGCCAGTAGTATTCCACAGGGGGCGGCATTGAACACTGAAGCTTTCTTT. It translates to CASSIPQGAALNTEAFF.

The chain carries TRBV4-1 and TRBJ2-5, with 9 bases fitting TRBD1. TRBJ2-7 explains the end of the DNA better; the J call may be wrong. Looked up from germline, CDR1 is MGHRA and CDR2 is YSYEKL. CDR3 length: 18 residues. CDR3 sequence (DNA): TGCGCCAGCAGCCCGGCCGGGACAGGGTGGGAAGGGACCTACGAGCAGTACTTC. This gives the protein CASSPAGTGWEGTYEQYF.

The chain joins TRBV11-2 to TRBJ1-3; D uncertain. Germline CDR1 is SGHAT and CDR2 is FQNNGV. With 2 bases removed from V and 0 bases from J, the gap between germline ends came to 11 bases. The CDR3 is 16 residues long. The CDR3 region has the DNA TGTGCCAGCAGCTTATACCCTGGGAGCTCTGGAAACACCATATATTTT. This sequence encodes CASSLYPGSSGNTIYF. The variable domain in full, with the rest retrieved from reference TRBV11-2 and TRBJ1-3, is EAGVAQSPRYKIIEKRQSVAFWCNPISGHATLYWYQQILGQGPKLLIQFQNNGVVDDSQLPKDRFSAERLKGVDSTLKIQPAKLEDSAVYLCASSLYPGSSGNTIYFGEGSWLTVV.

V is TRBV6-1 and J is TRBJ2-1; possibly TRBD1 for D (6 bases). The CDR3 runs 15 residues. Between the trimmed V and J ends, which lost 6 bases and 2 bases, there was a span of 14 bases. The germline gives CDR1 MNHNS, CDR2 SASEGT. CDR3 bases: TGTGCCAGCAGCGCTGCAGGGGCCACCTACAATGAGCAGTTCTTC. It encodes CASSAAGATYNEQFF.

This rearrangement joins TRBV29-1 to TRBJ1-2; 7 nucleotides match TRBD1. Germline CDR1 and CDR2: SQVTM and ANQGSEA. The CDR3 has 11 amino acids. V dropped 8 bases and J dropped 8; count of bases not matched to a gene: 8. This chain's CDR3 is CSCQGVGGYTF. The CDR3 region has the DNA TGCAGCTGTCAGGGGGTTGGAGGCTACACCTTC.

This rearrangement joins TRBV19 to TRBJ2-2, with D perhaps matching TRBD2 (5 bases). The germline gives CDR1 LNHDA, CDR2 SQIVND (reference sequence). This CDR3 has 16 residues. Trimming cost V 1 base and J 2 bases, with 11 bases left between them. The CDR3 DNA sequence: TGTGCCAGTAGTATAGTGGCTAGCCTTAACACCGGGGAGCTGTTTTTT. It codes for CASSIVASLNTGELFF.

CDR3 protein: CASSQGLAGVGEQYF. CDR3 DNA: TGTGCCAGCAGTCAGGGGCTAGCGGGGGTGGGCGAGCAGTACTTC. V gene TRBV7-3 combines with J gene TRBJ2-7, with 10 bases lining up with TRBD2. CDR1 is SGHTA, CDR2 FQGTGA, per germline. V was clipped by 6 bases and J by 6 bases; unmatched bases: 11. The CDR3 extends over 15 amino acids.

This chain joins TRBV7-2 and TRBJ2-3; D gene unclear. The V gene lost 5 bases and the J gene lost 4 bases, with 10 bases spanning the gap. This CDR3 is built from 13 residues. Germline V gene lookup returns CDR1 SGHTA and CDR2 FQGNSA. The CDR3 sequence is CASSVSGSDTQYF. In nucleotides, the CDR3 is TGTGCCAGCAGCGTTTCGGGTTCAGATACGCAGTATTTT.

The chain links TRBV7-9 to TRBJ2-3; D is unresolved. CDR1 is SEHNR, CDR2 FQNEAQ, per germline (reference sequence). With 5 bases removed from V and 1 base from J, the gap between germline ends came to 7 bases. CDR3 length equals 13 residues. CDR3 sequence: CASSVQGTDTQYF. The CDR3 region has the DNA TGTGCCAGCAGCGTGCAGGGCACAGATACGCAGTATTTT.

The chain couples TRBV29-1 to TRBJ1-1; unclear D gene. The CDR3 has 11 amino acids. From germline, CDR1 is SQVTM and CDR2 ANQGSEA. V was shortened by 2 bases and J by 7 bases, with 8 bases between the two germline ends. The DNA for the CDR3 is TGCAGCGTTGAAACGTACGGTGAAGCTTTCTTT. Translating it yields CSVETYGEAFF. The complete variable domain, with remaining parts taken from reference TRBV29-1 and TRBJ1-1, reads SAVISQKPSRDICQRGTSLTIQCQVDSQVTMMFWYRQQPGQSLTLIATANQGSEATYESGFVIDKFPISRPNLTFSTLTVSNMSPEDSSIYLCSVETYGEAFFGQGTRLTVV.